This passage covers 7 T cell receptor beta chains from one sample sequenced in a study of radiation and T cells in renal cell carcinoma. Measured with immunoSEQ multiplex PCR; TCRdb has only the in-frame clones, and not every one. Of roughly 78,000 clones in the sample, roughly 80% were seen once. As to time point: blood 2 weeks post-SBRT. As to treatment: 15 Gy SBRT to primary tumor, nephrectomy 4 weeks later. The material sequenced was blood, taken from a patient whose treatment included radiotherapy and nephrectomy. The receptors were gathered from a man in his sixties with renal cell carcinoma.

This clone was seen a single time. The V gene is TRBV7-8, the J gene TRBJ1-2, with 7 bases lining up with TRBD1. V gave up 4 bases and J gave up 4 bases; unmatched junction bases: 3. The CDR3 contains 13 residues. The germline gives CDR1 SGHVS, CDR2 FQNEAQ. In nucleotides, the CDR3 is TGTGCCAGCAGCTCGGGACAGTTCTATGGCTACACCTTC. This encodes CASSSGQFYGYTF.

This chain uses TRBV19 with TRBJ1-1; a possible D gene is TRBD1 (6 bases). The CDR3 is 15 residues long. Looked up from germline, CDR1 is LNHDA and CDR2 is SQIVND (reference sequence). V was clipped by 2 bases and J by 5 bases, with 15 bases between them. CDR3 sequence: CASSIPAQGRTEAFF. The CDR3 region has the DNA TGTGCCAGTAGTATACCCGCACAGGGACGAACTGAAGCTTTCTTT.

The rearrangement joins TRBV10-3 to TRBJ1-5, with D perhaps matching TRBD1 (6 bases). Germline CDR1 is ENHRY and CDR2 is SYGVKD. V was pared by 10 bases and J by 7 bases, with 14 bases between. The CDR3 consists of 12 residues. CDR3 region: CATRQEGQPQHF. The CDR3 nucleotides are TGTGCCACCAGACAGGAGGGGCAGCCCCAGCATTTT.

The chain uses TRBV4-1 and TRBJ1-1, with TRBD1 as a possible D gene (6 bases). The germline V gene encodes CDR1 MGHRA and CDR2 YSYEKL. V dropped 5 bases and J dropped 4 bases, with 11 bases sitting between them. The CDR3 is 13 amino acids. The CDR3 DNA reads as TGCGCCAGCAGCTTACAGGGTCCCACTGAAGCTTTCTTT. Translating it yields CASSLQGPTEAFF.

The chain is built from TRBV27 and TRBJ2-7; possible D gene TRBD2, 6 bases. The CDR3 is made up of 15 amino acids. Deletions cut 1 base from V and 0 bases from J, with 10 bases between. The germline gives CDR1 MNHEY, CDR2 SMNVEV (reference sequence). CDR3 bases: TGTGCCAGCAGTTTATGGAGGGGAAGCTCCTACGAGCAGTACTTC. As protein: CASSLWRGSSYEQYF.

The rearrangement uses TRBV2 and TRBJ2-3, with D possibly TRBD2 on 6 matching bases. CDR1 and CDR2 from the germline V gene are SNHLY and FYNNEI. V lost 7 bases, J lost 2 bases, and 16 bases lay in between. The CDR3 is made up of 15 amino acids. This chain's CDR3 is CASKEAGPSTDTQYF. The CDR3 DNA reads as TGTGCCAGCAAAGAGGCGGGGCCTTCCACAGATACGCAGTATTTT.

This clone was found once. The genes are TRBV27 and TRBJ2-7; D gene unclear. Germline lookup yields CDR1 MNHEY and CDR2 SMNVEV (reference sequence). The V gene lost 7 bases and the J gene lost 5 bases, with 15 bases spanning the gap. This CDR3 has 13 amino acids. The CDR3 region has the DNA TGTGCCAGCACCCCCCGTTGGGGTAACGAGCAGTACTTC. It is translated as CASTPRWGNEQYF.